A selection of T cell receptor beta chains follows, all from one sample in a study of T-cell reconstitution after alpha-beta-depleted transplantation in children. TCRdb reprocessed the PCR reads via MiXCR and lists one record per CDR3 protein. The table includes about 440,000 distinct CDR3 sequences, approximately 41% detected once. Sample: PBMCs, taken before TCRalphabeta/CD19-depleted stem cell transplant. The receptors derive from a girl aged 2-10 years with aplastic anemia, due to receive a stem cell transplant. Both conserved end residues are part of each CDR3. D genes are given only for firm matches. Not every row has a clone size; where given, it reads once, few, many or a size class.

clone size	D gene	V gene	J gene	CDR3 protein	CDR3 DNA
NA	TRBD2	TRBV7-3	TRBJ2-6	CASSFSGGINSGANVLTF	TGTGCCAGCAGCTTTTCGGGGGGGATCAACTCTGGGGCCAACGTCCTGACTTTC
NA	NA	TRBV6-5	TRBJ2-7	CASSIRLGGDLSYEQYF	TGTGCCAGCAGTATACGTCTAGGGGGGGACCTCTCCTACGAGCAGTACTTC
NA	TRBD1	TRBV28	TRBJ2-7	CAHKGALDEQYF	TGTGCCCATAAGGGGGCGCTGGACGAGCAGTACTTC
NA	NA	TRBV18	TRBJ2-1	CASSADRNEQFF	TGTGCCAGCTCAGCCGACCGCAATGAGCAGTTCTTC
NA	TRBD1	TRBV20-1	TRBJ2-2	CSARKRGLNTGELFF	TGCAGTGCTAGAAAGAGGGGGCTCAACACCGGGGAGCTGTTTTTT
many	TRBD2	TRBV7-2	TRBJ2-4	CASSLAMTSGSQNIQYF	TGTGCCAGCAGCTTAGCTATGACTAGCGGGTCGCAAAACATTCAGTACTTC
few	NA	TRBV12-3/TRBV12-4	TRBJ2-5	CASSLAQQSQETQYF	TGTGCCAGCAGTTTAGCGCAACAGAGTCAAGAGACCCAGTACTTC
NA	TRBD2	TRBV7-6	TRBJ2-1	CASSPGLAGRSCNEQFF	TGTGCCAGCAGCCCGGGACTAGCGGGCCGCTCCTGCAATGAGCAGTTCTTC
many	NA	TRBV6-1	TRBJ1-1	CASSGDRLNTEAFF	TGTGCCAGCAGTGGCGACAGGTTGAACACTGAAGCTTTCTTT
NA	NA	TRBV20-1	TRBJ2-7	CSARPVLNSYEQYF	TGCAGTGCTAGGCCTGTTTTAAACTCCTACGAGCAGTACTTC
NA	TRBD2	TRBV4-2	TRBJ2-3	CASSQGAGGPFADTQYF	TGTGCCAGCAGCCAAGGGGCGGGGGGGCCCTTCGCAGATACGCAGTATTTT
NA	NA	TRBV12-3/TRBV12-4	TRBJ2-3	CASRAERIFGTDTQYF	TGTGCCAGCAGGGCCGAAAGAATATTCGGCACAGATACGCAGTATTTT
many	NA	TRBV28	TRBJ2-2	CASSPPRGSTGELFF	TGTGCCAGCAGTCCGCCTAGAGGGAGCACCGGGGAGCTGTTTTTT
NA	NA	TRBV3-1	TRBJ1-2	CASSQDLGGGYGYTF	TGTGCCAGCAGCCAAGATCTCGGGGGCGGCTATGGCTACACCTTC
NA	NA	TRBV7-9	TRBJ2-1	CASSARSRGNEQFF	TGTGCCAGCAGCGCTAGGTCTAGAGGCAATGAGCAGTTCTTC
NA	NA	TRBV5-1	TRBJ2-6	CASSLGISHVNVLTF	TGCGCCAGCAGCTTGGGGATATCACATGTCAACGTCCTGACTTTC
many	TRBD1	TRBV20-1	TRBJ2-7	CSALGQGRYEQYF	TGCAGTGCTCTCGGACAGGGCAGGTACGAGCAGTACTTC
many	TRBD2	TRBV6-1	TRBJ2-2	CASRVPGGTGELFF	TGTGCCAGCAGGGTCCCGGGAGGGACCGGGGAGCTGTTTTTT
few	NA	TRBV7-2	TRBJ2-7	CASSLGFSTAASYEQYF	TGTGCCAGCAGCTTAGGGTTCTCGACAGCGGCCTCCTACGAGCAGTACTTC
few	TRBD1	TRBV15	TRBJ1-2	CATAGQESYGYTF	TGTGCCACCGCGGGACAGGAGTCTTATGGCTACACCTTC
few	TRBD2	TRBV4-2	TRBJ2-1	CASSQVGSGRGHNEQFF	TGTGCCAGCAGCCAAGTCGGAAGCGGGAGAGGGCACAATGAGCAGTTCTTC
once	NA	TRBV24-1	TRBJ2-5	CATGGATETQYF	TGTGCCACCGGAGGGGCCACAGAGACCCAGTACTTC
NA	NA	TRBV30	TRBJ1-5	CAWSENGYQPQHF	TGTGCCTGGAGTGAGAACGGATATCAGCCCCAGCATTTT
NA	NA	TRBV29-1	TRBJ1-1	CSFRGHLNTEAFF	TGCAGCTTTCGAGGACACTTGAACACTGAAGCTTTCTTT
once	NA	TRBV10-3	TRBJ2-2	CAIMGANTGELFF	TGTGCCATCATGGGGGCGAACACCGGGGAGCTGTTTTTT
many	NA	TRBV12-3/TRBV12-4	TRBJ2-1	CASSWSMVFNEQFF	TGTGCCAGCAGTTGGAGTATGGTTTTTAATGAGCAGTTCTTC
few	NA	TRBV6-1	TRBJ2-5	CASSASYQETQYF	TGTGCCAGCAGTGCTTCGTACCAAGAGACCCAGTACTTC